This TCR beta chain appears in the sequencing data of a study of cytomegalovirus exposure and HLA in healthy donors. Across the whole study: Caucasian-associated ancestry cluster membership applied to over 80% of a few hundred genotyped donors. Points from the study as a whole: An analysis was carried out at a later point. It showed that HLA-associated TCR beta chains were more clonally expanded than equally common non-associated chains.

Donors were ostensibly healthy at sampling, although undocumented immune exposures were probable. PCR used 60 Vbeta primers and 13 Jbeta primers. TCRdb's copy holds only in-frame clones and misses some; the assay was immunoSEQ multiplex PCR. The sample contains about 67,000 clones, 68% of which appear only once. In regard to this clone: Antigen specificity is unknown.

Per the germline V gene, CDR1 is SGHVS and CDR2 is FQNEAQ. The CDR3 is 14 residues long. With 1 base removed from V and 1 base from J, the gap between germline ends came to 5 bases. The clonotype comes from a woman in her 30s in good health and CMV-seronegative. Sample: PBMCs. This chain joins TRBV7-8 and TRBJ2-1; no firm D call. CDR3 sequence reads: CASSLERSYNEQFF. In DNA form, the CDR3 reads TGTGCCAGCAGCTTAGAGCGATCCTACAATGAGCAGTTCTTC.